The 10 T cell receptor beta chains reported below all come from one sample, sequenced in a study of T-cell memory formation after mild COVID-19. A single record per CDR3 protein comes from TCRdb applying MiXCR to the 5' RACE reads. The data hold roughly 170,000 distinct CDR3 sequences, with under 20% observed a single time. The sequencing input was PBMCs or a T cell subset sorted from them (not recorded which). Source of these receptors: a man younger than 35 who had mild COVID-19 (a few samples of this study predate the infection). Cell type and time point are not known.

Only a few counts were recorded for this clonotype. V and J are TRBV6-6 and TRBJ1-6; D remains unclear. The V gene's germline CDR1 is MNHNY and CDR2 SVGAGI (reference sequence). This CDR3 spans 15 amino acids. The germline V and J ends were trimmed by 2 bases and 6 bases, with 11 bases remaining between them. The CDR3 reads CASSYDYPANSPLHF. In DNA, the CDR3 is TGTGCCAGCAGTTACGATTACCCTGCTAATTCACCCCTCCACTTT.

This clonotype was observed a few times. V is TRBV7-9 and J is TRBJ2-7; either TRBD1 or TRBD2 may supply D (6 bases each). The V gene's germline CDR1 is SEHNR and CDR2 FQNEAQ (reference sequence). The V end lost 5 bases, the J end lost 9 bases, and 23 bases lay between the germline ends. The CDR3 runs to 15 residues. CDR3 in DNA: TGTGCCAGCAGCCAAGGAGGTCCTACGTGGGGGGCGCAGTACGTC. This codes for CASSQGGPTWGAQYV.

This clonotype was counted only a few times. The chain joins TRBV20-1 to TRBJ1-5, with D hard to call. The length of the CDR3 is 13 residues. Germline loops: CDR1 DFQATT, CDR2 SNEGSKA (reference sequence). Trimming cost V 3 bases and J 3 bases, with 9 bases left between them. CDR3 sequence: CSASSRANQPQHF. The CDR3 DNA reads TGCAGTGCTAGTAGCAGAGCCAATCAGCCCCAGCATTTT.

V and J are TRBV12-3 or TRBV12-4 and TRBJ1-2; TRBD1 aligns across 8 bases. V shed 2 bases and J 2 bases; nucleotides not matched to a gene: 1. This CDR3 region has 14 residues. The CDR3 DNA reads TGTGCCAGCAGTTTACAGGGGGCGAACTATGGCTACACCTTC. Its protein is CASSLQGANYGYTF.

The V and J genes are TRBV6-5 and TRBJ2-7, with D possibly TRBD1 on 5 matching bases. CDR3 length: 14 amino acids. Germline-derived CDR1 and CDR2 are MNHEY and SVGAGI. V was clipped by 6 bases and J by 2 bases, with 14 bases between them. The CDR3 loop reads CASRGFDRPYEQYF. DNA of the CDR3: TGTGCCAGCAGGGGATTTGACAGACCCTACGAGCAGTACTTC.

This chain connects TRBV5-1 to TRBJ2-7; D is possibly TRBD1 (6 bases). The germline V gene has CDR1 SGHRS and CDR2 YFSETQ. CDR3 size: 14 residues. Trimming removed 4 bases at V and 2 bases at J, with 13 bases between. The CDR3 sequence is CASSKGTSTYEQYF. The CDR3 DNA reads TGCGCCAGCAGCAAAGGGACATCAACCTACGAGCAGTACTTC.

The chain uses TRBV20-1 and TRBJ1-1; D is unclear. The CDR3 is 10 residues long. The germline V gene encodes CDR1 DFQATT and CDR2 SNEGSKA (reference sequence). V was clipped by 4 bases and J by 6 bases, with 6 bases between them. The CDR3 coding sequence is TGCAGTGCTACCCGGGCTGAAGCTTTCTTT. Its protein is CSATRAEAFF.

J is TRBJ1-1 and V is TRBV6-6, with 7 bases lining up with TRBD1. The CDR3 has 15 residues. V gave up 5 bases and J gave up 4 bases; unmatched junction bases: 10. CDR1 MNHNY and CDR2 SVGAGI come from the germline V gene (reference sequence). DNA for the CDR3: TGTGCCAGCAGTGGCGTTGGACAGGAGCGCACTGAAGCTTTCTTT. It specifies CASSGVGQERTEAFF.

The chain recombines TRBV5-4 with TRBJ2-3; 9 positions match TRBD2. Germline CDR1 reads SGHNT; CDR2 reads YYREEE (reference sequence). The CDR3 sequence is 15 residues long. V shed 3 bases, J shed 5 bases, and the junction held 7 bases outside the gene matches. The CDR3 nucleotides read TGTGCCAGCAGCTCCCTAGCGGGGCGCTTAGATACGCAGTATTTT. Translating gives CASSSLAGRLDTQYF.

This clonotype has only a few counts. The rearrangement uses TRBV14 and TRBJ2-7; 8 nucleotides align to TRBD1. Germline loops: CDR1 SGHDN, CDR2 FVKESK. Unmatched junction bases numbered 8, after V lost 4 bases and J lost 6 bases. The CDR3 sequence is 14 residues long. The CDR3 loop reads CASSPWDRHGEQYF. The DNA of the CDR3 is TGTGCCAGCAGCCCATGGGACAGGCACGGCGAGCAGTACTTC.